The 7 T cell receptor beta chains reported below all come from one sample, sequenced in a study of shared clonotypes between healthy human individuals. Profiling relied on immunoSEQ multiplex PCR, and the TCRdb table lists in-frame clones only, not all of them. Here the sample spans around 1.6 million clones, 95% to 99% being singletons. The specimen was naive CD4+ T cells sorted from blood. Subset described: CD45RA+ positively selected. All receptors derive from a man younger than 45 in good health.

The CDR3 sequence: CASVGARIGGQYF. For the CDR3, the DNA is TGTGCCAGCGTCGGGGCTCGAATAGGGGGGCAGTACTTC. The chain joins TRBV28 to TRBJ2-7; D might be TRBD1 (6 bases). V was shortened by 8 bases and J by 9 bases, with 20 bases between the two germline ends. This CDR3 contains 13 residues. Germline CDR1 and CDR2: MDHEN and SYDVKM.

This clone is a singleton in its sample. This chain links TRBV19 with TRBJ1-2; TRBD1 might be the D (5 bases). Trimming took off 3 bases at V and 4 bases at J, with 15 bases between the two ends. This CDR3 has 15 amino acids. CDR1 is LNHDA, CDR2 SQIVND, per germline (reference sequence). The CDR3 bases are TGTGCCAGTAGTATCAGACCCGGGGCGGGCTATGGCTACACCTTC. It specifies CASSIRPGAGYGYTF.

In this sample, this clone turned up a few times. The V gene is TRBV7-9, the J gene TRBJ1-5; no clear D. The CDR3 has 13 residues. The ends were cut back, 4 bases at V and 3 bases at J, with 7 bases in the middle. In germline, CDR1 is SEHNR, CDR2 FQNEAQ (reference sequence). The CDR3 bases are TGTGCCAGCAGCTCACTGGCCAATCAGCCCCAGCATTTT. It is translated as CASSSLANQPQHF.

V usage is TRBV5-1 and J usage is TRBJ2-1, with D possibly called TRBD1 or TRBD2 (5 bases each). CDR1 is SGHRS, CDR2 YFSETQ, per germline. This CDR3 region has 15 residues. The germline V and J ends were trimmed by 1 base and 5 bases, with 13 bases remaining between them. Here the CDR3 reads CASSLLGTTNNEQFF. The CDR3 nucleotides read TGCGCCAGCAGCTTGCTCGGGACCACAAACAATGAGCAGTTCTTC.

V is TRBV28 and J is TRBJ2-7; unclear D gene. This CDR3 spans 15 amino acids. The V end was cut by 6 bases, the J end by 0 bases, with 15 bases between. Germline V CDR1 and CDR2: MDHEN, SYDVKM. CDR3: CASRPQPQPSYEQYF. CDR3 sequence (DNA): TGTGCCAGCAGACCACAGCCTCAACCCTCCTACGAGCAGTACTTC. Drawing the rest from reference TRBV28 and TRBJ2-7, the complete variable domain is DVKVTQSSRYLVKRTGEKVFLECVQDMDHENMFWYRQDPGLGLRLIYFSYDVKMKEKGDIPEGYSVSREKKERFSLILESASTNQTSMYLCASRPQPQPSYEQYFGPGTRLTVT.

The J gene is TRBJ2-5, the V gene TRBV5-4; D possibly corresponds to TRBD1 (6 bases). Germline V gene lookup returns CDR1 SGHNT and CDR2 YYREEE (reference sequence). The V gene lost 0 bases and the J gene lost 4 bases, with 13 bases spanning the gap. The length of the CDR3 is 15 residues. Here the CDR3 reads CASSLGGSRGETQYF. The CDR3, as DNA: TGTGCCAGCAGCTTGGGCGGTAGCAGGGGAGAGACCCAGTACTTC. Drawing the rest from reference TRBV5-4 and TRBJ2-5, the complete variable domain is ETGVTQSPTHLIKTRGQQVTLRCSSQSGHNTVSWYQQALGQGPQFIFQYYREEENGRGNFPPRFSGLQFPNYSSELNVNALELDDSALYLCASSLGGSRGETQYFGPGTRLLVL.

The rearrangement joins TRBV30 to TRBJ2-1; no definite D call. Between the trimmed V and J ends, which lost 5 bases and 0 bases, there was a span of 14 bases. This CDR3 is 15 amino acids long. CDR1 and CDR2 (germline): GTSNPN, SVGIG (reference sequence). The CDR3 sequence: CAWDATWSSYNEQFF. The CDR3 DNA sequence: TGTGCCTGGGACGCGACTTGGAGCTCCTACAATGAGCAGTTCTTC.